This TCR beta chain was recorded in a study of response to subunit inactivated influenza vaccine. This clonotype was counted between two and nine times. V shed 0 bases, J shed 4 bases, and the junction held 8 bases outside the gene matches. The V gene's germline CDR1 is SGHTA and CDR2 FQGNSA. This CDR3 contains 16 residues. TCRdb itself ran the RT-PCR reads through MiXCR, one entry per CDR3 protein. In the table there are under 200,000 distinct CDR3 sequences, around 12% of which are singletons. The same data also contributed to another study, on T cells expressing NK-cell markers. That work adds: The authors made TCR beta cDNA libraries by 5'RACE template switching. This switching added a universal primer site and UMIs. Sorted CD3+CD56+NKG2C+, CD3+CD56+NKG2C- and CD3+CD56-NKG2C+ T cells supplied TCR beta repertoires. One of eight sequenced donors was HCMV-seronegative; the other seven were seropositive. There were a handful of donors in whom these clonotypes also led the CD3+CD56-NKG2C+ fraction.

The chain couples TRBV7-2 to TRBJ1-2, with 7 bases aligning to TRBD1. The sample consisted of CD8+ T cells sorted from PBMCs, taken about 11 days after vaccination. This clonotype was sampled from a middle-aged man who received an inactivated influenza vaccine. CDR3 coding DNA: TGTGCCAGCAGCTTAGCTTACCACAGGGGAGGCTATGGCTACACCTTC. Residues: CASSLAYHRGGYGYTF.